A single T cell receptor beta chain is shown here with its context. Its antigen remains unidentified. This entry is derived from a study of OX40 agonist ivuxolimab in advanced cancers. Study-wide results and limits: Some of the nonresponding patients also showed low levels of normalized T-cell clonal expansion.

Germline CDR1 LGHNT, CDR2 FRNRAP. V lost 7 bases and J lost 5; bases outside the gene matches: 7. The CDR3 is 13 amino acids. Generated by immunoSEQ multiplex PCR, the TCRdb table keeps only in-frame clones and is missing some. Among around 69,000 clones, 80% to 90% were seen once, and the ten largest hold about 4%. The V call is TRBV12-5, the J call TRBJ1-1, with TRBD1 identical over 7 bases. The TCR was taken from an adult with an advanced solid tumor such as melanoma, head and neck, liver or kidney cancer. This specimen consisted of CD4+ or CD8+ T cells sorted from blood, obtained in a trial of the OX40 agonist ivuxolimab. The DNA of the CDR3 is TGTGCTAGTGCCCGACAGGGTGGAACTGAAGCTTTCTTT. Amino acid sequence: CASARQGGTEAFF.